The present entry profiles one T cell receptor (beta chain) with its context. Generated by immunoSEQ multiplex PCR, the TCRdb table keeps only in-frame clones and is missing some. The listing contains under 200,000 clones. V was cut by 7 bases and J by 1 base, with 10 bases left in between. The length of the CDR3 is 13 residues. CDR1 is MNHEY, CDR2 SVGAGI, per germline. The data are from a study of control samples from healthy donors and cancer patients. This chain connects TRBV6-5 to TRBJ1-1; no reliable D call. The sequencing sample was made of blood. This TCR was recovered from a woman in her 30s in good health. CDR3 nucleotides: TGTGCCAGCACTTTACGGTCGAACACTGAAGCTTTCTTT. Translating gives CASTLRSNTEAFF.